A single sample gave rise to the 21 T cell receptor beta chains below, sequenced in a study of blood T cell repertoires in COVID-19 (dated by TCRdb to 2019 to 2021). The receptor library was made with the immunoSEQ multiplex PCR assay. TCRdb mirrors the immuneACCESS table, restricted to in-frame sequences. Some clones are absent from its copies; in checked studies, under half trace to an unresolved V gene, and the reason for the others is unknown. The sample table shows hundreds of thousands of clones, and roughly 80% are seen once. Clones ranked in the top ten supply approximately 20% of the sample. Specimen: peripheral blood. These receptors all stem from a man under 40 with active or convalescent COVID-19.

V and J are TRBV28 and TRBJ1-4; a weak D match, TRBD1 (6 bases). V lost 6 bases to trimming and J lost 0 bases, with 17 bases between them. The CDR3 totals 17 residues. The germline V gene encodes CDR1 MDHEN and CDR2 SYDVKM. CDR3 sequence: CASSTAGTYATNEKLFF. Written as DNA, the CDR3 is TGTGCCAGCAGCACTGCCGGGACATATGCAACTAATGAAAAACTGTTTTTT.

To note about this clone: A read error may produce the germline difference seen at one junction end. This sample includes further DNA sequences coding for the same CDR3. The rearrangement links TRBV3-1 (or the pseudogene TRBV3-2) to TRBJ2-1; no definite D call. Germline lookup yields CDR1 LGHDT and CDR2 YNNKEL (reference sequence). The CDR3 has 15 residues. The CDR3 reads CASRLRVPYNEEQFF. CDR3 DNA sequence: TGTGCTAGCAGACTCCGGGTCCCCTACAATGAGGAGCAGTTCTTC.

Concerning this clone: This may stem from a read error, because a much larger clone lies one nucleotide away. The chain uses TRBV4-2 and TRBJ2-4; D might be TRBD2 (6 bases). Germline V gene data show CDR1 as LGHNA and CDR2 as YNFKEQ. The CDR3 is 19 amino acids. Trimming took off 0 bases at V and 0 bases at J, with 18 bases between the two ends. The CDR3 loop reads CASSQDGEARTLAKNIQYF. The CDR3 nucleotides read TGTGCCAGCAGCCAAGATGGGGAGGCCCGGACGCTAGCCAAAAACATTCAGTACTTC.

The CDR3 loop reads CAWSVLSPGANVLTF. CDR3 DNA: TGTGCCTGGAGTGTACTTTCCCCTGGGGCCAACGTCCTGACTTTC. The chain recombines TRBV30 with TRBJ2-6; the D is unclear. The CDR3 loop spans 15 amino acids. Germline values: CDR1 GTSNPN, CDR2 SVGIG (reference sequence). V lost 0 bases and J lost 2, with 8 bases in between. Combining the CDR3 with reference TRBV30 and TRBJ2-6 gives the whole variable domain SQTIHQWPATLVQPVGSPLSLECTVEGTSNPNLYWYRQAAGRGLQLLFYSVGIGQISSEVPQNLSASRPQDRQFILSSKKLLLSDSGFYLCAWSVLSPGANVLTFGAGSRLTVL.

In this sample, this clone turned up once. The rearrangement joins TRBV6-6 to TRBJ1-4, with 9 bases identical to TRBD1. J gave up 8 bases and V 5 bases, and 6 bases lay outside the gene matches. The CDR3 extends over 14 amino acids. Germline assignment: CDR1 MNHNY and CDR2 SVGAGI (reference sequence). The CDR3 is CASSTRDRDEKLFF. The CDR3 nucleotides read TGTGCCAGCAGTACCCGGGACAGGGACGAAAAACTGTTTTTT.

The J gene is TRBJ2-2, the V gene TRBV7-9; TRBD2 matches 8 bases. The CDR3 is 15 residues long. The germline V gene encodes CDR1 SEHNR and CDR2 FQNEAQ (reference sequence). J was trimmed by 7 bases and V by 1 base; bases with no gene match: 5. DNA of the CDR3: TGTGCCAGCAGCTTAGTTAGCGGGAAAAACGGGGAGCTGTTTTTT. Encoded protein: CASSLVSGKNGELFF.

The chain combines TRBV28 with TRBJ2-4; TRBD1 matches 8 bases. The CDR3 contains 16 residues. Germline lookup yields CDR1 MDHEN and CDR2 SYDVKM. The junction had 5 bases not matched to a gene; V was cut back by 1 base and J by 3 bases. This chain's CDR3 is CASSLSTGVGKNIQYF. DNA of the CDR3: TGTGCCAGCAGTTTATCGACAGGGGTAGGCAAAAACATTCAGTACTTC.

In its sample, this clone was seen once. The CDR3 coding sequence is TGCGCCAGCAGCCCTTACCACGGGGCTAGCGGGGACAATGAGCAGTTCTTC. Protein sequence: CASSPYHGASGDNEQFF. V is TRBV4-1 and J is TRBJ2-1; TRBD2 matches 9 bases. V shed 4 bases and J 5 bases; nucleotides not matched to a gene: 12. CDR1 and CDR2 (germline): MGHRA, YSYEKL. This CDR3 is built from 17 residues.

This chain links TRBV19 with TRBJ1-4; 7 bases are shared with TRBD1. Losses at the gene ends were 5 bases for V and 6 bases for J; bases not matched to a gene: 9. The CDR3 has 15 amino acids. CDR1 is LNHDA, CDR2 SQIVND, per germline (reference sequence). The CDR3 loop is CASSPTGTADEKLFF. The CDR3, as DNA: TGTGCCAGTAGTCCTACCGGGACAGCAGATGAAAAACTGTTTTTT.

This sequence joins TRBV29-1 and TRBJ2-7; a possible D gene is TRBD1 (6 bases). The CDR3 has 13 residues. Trimming took 6 bases from V and 7 from J, leaving 19 bases between them. CDR1 and CDR2 (germline): SQVTM, ANQGSEA. Here the CDR3 DNA reads TGCAGCGTGACACAGGGCACCGCACGGGAGCAGTACTTC. It is translated as CSVTQGTAREQYF.

This chain joins TRBV6-5 and TRBJ1-3; TRBD1 agrees at 9 bases. This CDR3 comprises 16 residues. Germline CDR1 is MNHEY and CDR2 is SVGAGI. Unmatched junction bases numbered 4, after V lost 2 bases and J lost 2 bases. CDR3 nucleotide sequence: TGTGCCAGCAGTTACGGGGGGACAGGGACTGGAAACACCATATATTTT. This sequence encodes CASSYGGTGTGNTIYF.

In the case of this clone: Distinct nucleotide sequences in the sample also encode this CDR3. This chain's CDR3 is CAWSAGPNQPQHF. CDR3 nucleotide sequence: TGTGCCTGGAGTGCTGGGCCCAATCAGCCCCAGCATTTT. The chain carries TRBV30 and TRBJ1-5; D ambiguous. The V gene's germline CDR1 is GTSNPN and CDR2 SVGIG (reference sequence). CDR3 length equals 13 residues. Trimming took 1 base from V and 3 from J, leaving 7 bases between them.

The rearrangement joins TRBV6-2 or TRBV6-3 to TRBJ2-2; D ambiguous. This CDR3 is built from 15 residues. The germline V gene has CDR1 MNHEY and CDR2 SVGEGT. The V end was cut by 7 bases, the J end by 3 bases, with 15 bases between. The CDR3, as DNA: TGTGCCAGCACCCCCGGCTATCGGGACACCGGGGAGCTGTTTTTT. This translates into CASTPGYRDTGELFF.

The CDR3 nucleotides read TGTGCCAGCAGCCAATCGGGCCAGGGGTCTGAAAAACTGTTTTTT. Translation: CASSQSGQGSEKLFF. V is TRBV16 and J is TRBJ1-4, with a tentative D call TRBD1 (6 bases). This CDR3 region has 15 residues. In germline, CDR1 is KGHSY, CDR2 FQNENV. The germline V and J ends were trimmed by 0 bases and 7 bases, with 12 bases remaining between them.

The gene calls are TRBV11-2 and TRBJ2-7; 10 bases fit TRBD2. Germline-derived CDR1 and CDR2 are SGHAT and FQNNGV. CDR3 length: 15 amino acids. The junction had 5 bases not matched to a gene; V was cut back by 6 bases and J by 0 bases. Here the CDR3 DNA reads TGTGCCAGCAGTCGGACTAGCGGCCTCTCCTACGAGCAGTACTTC. Its translation is CASSRTSGLSYEQYF.

The CDR3 reads CASALAGITYEQYF. The CDR3 region has the DNA TGTGCCAGCGCGCTAGCGGGCATTACCTACGAGCAGTACTTC. The chain links TRBV6-6 to TRBJ2-7; 8 nucleotides match TRBD2. The germline gives CDR1 MNHNY, CDR2 SVGAGI (reference sequence). V gave up 8 bases and J gave up 2 bases; unmatched junction bases: 8. This CDR3 has 14 residues.

The table lists this clone with many counts. V gene TRBV5-1 combines with J gene TRBJ2-1, with 8 bases lining up with TRBD2. Germline values: CDR1 SGHRS, CDR2 YFSETQ. The CDR3 totals 17 residues. V lost 5 bases to trimming and J lost 0 bases; unmatched junction nucleotides: 10. The CDR3 region has the DNA TGCGCCAGCAGGGCGGACGCCGGGACTAGCTCCTACAATGAGCAGTTCTTC. This sequence encodes CASRADAGTSSYNEQFF.

The chain uses TRBV5-1 and TRBJ2-7, with TRBD2 as a possible D gene (6 bases). Trimming shortened V by 4 bases and J by 2 bases, and 13 bases separated the two germline ends. Looked up from germline, CDR1 is SGHRS and CDR2 is YFSETQ. This CDR3 has 14 amino acids. DNA for the CDR3: TGCGCCAGCAGCCCCGAATGGGGGGCCTACGAGCAGTACTTC. Its translation: CASSPEWGAYEQYF.

This chain uses TRBV9 with TRBJ2-7; TRBD2 matches at 8 bases. The CDR3 length is 14 residues. The V segment lost 4 bases and the J segment 3 bases; nucleotides outside the gene matches: 6. Germline V gene data show CDR1 as SGDLS and CDR2 as YYNGEE. The CDR3 nucleotides read TGTGCCAGCAGCTTTTCCGGGACTAGCTACGAGCAGTACTTC. Encoded protein: CASSFSGTSYEQYF.

This clone was seen a single time. The DNA of the CDR3 is TGTGCCAGCAGTGTCAGGGGGAGCAATCAGCCCCAGCATTTT. Translated, it gives CASSVRGSNQPQHF. The rearrangement joins TRBV27 to TRBJ1-5; TRBD1 matches 7 bases. The V gene's germline CDR1 is MNHEY and CDR2 SMNVEV (reference sequence). V shed 5 bases and J 1 base; nucleotides not matched to a gene: 2. The CDR3 has 14 amino acids.

A few counts support this clone. This chain uses TRBV6-4 with TRBJ2-2; 8 bases match TRBD2. Germline V lookup: CDR1 MRHNA, CDR2 SNTAGT. V gave up 6 bases and J gave up 4 bases; unmatched junction bases: 7. There are 15 residues in the CDR3. The CDR3, as DNA: TGTGCCAGCAGCCAGAGCGGGAGTGGCACCGGGGAGCTGTTTTTT. It specifies CASSQSGSGTGELFF.